The rows below give T cell receptor beta chains drawn from one sample of a study of regulatory T cells in long-lasting Graves disease. MiXCR, applied by TCRdb to the multiplex PCR reads, yields one record per CDR3 protein. The profile covers approximately 460,000 distinct CDR3 sequences, with about 16% appearing a single time and roughly 10% taken by the ten largest. These sequences were also reported in another study, on T cells in Graves' hyperthyroidism and ophthalmopathy.

Source: peripheral blood mononuclear cells (PBMCs), taken at new diagnosis, from a patient treated with antithyroid drugs. These TCRs come from a woman aged 25-40 years with Graves disease. CDR3s include the opening cysteine and the closing phenylalanine or tryptophan. The D gene is left open where the match is weak. The size of a clone is reported for some rows only, either as once, few or many, or as a class for expanded clones.

V gene	clone size	CDR3 length	J gene	D gene	CDR3 protein	CDR3 DNA
TRBV2	.	16	TRBJ2-5	TRBD1	CASSPLTGQLKETRYF	TGTGCCAGCAGCCCTTTGACGGGACAGCTTAAAGAGACCCGGTACTTC
TRBV3-1	many	15	TRBJ2-7	TRBD2	CASRRLAGDIYEQYF	TGTGCCAGCAGACGACTAGCGGGAGATATCTACGAGCAGTACTTC
TRBV6-1	many	16	TRBJ2-3	.	CASSTRTVGSTDTQYF	TGTGCCAGCAGTACCCGGACAGTGGGGTCCACAGATACGCAGTATTTT
TRBV4-1	.	14	TRBJ2-1	.	CASSQDRRGNEQFF	TGCGCCAGCAGCCAAGACAGGAGGGGCAATGAGCAGTTCTTC
TRBV5-1	many	13	TRBJ1-5	.	CASSLEGEQPQHF	TGCGCCAGCAGCTTGGAGGGGGAACAGCCCCAGCATTTT
TRBV20-1	many	13	TRBJ1-6	.	CSARDRRDSPLHF	TGCAGTGCTAGAGATAGGCGGGATTCACCCCTCCACTTT
TRBV30	few	13	TRBJ2-7	.	CAWSVAGVPDNWF	TGTGCCTGGAGTGTAGCCGGGGTCCCTGATAATTGGTTC
TRBV7-2	many	15	TRBJ2-3	.	CASSLVRLHTDTQYF	TGTGCCAGCAGCTTAGTGCGACTACACACAGATACGCAGTATTTT
TRBV24-1	many	14	TRBJ1-2	.	CATSDVQADYGYTF	TGTGCCACCAGTGATGTACAGGCCGACTATGGCTACACCTTC
TRBV20-1	.	18	TRBJ2-1	.	CSARDQGGIALMYNEQLF	TGCAGTGCTAGAGATCAGGGGGGAATAGCCCTTATGTACAATGAGCAGCTCTTC
TRBV29-1	.	11	TRBJ2-5	.	CSALETETQYF	TGCAGCGCGCTAGAGACGGAGACCCAGTACTTC
TRBV2	many	15	TRBJ2-1	.	CASTPREISYNEQFF	TGTGCCAGCACTCCCCGGGAGATCTCCTACAATGAGCAGTTCTTC
TRBV7-9	many	19	TRBJ2-1	TRBD2	CASSLEGLAGGVTYNEQFF	TGTGCCAGCAGCTTAGAGGGACTAGCGGGGGGAGTAACCTACAATGAGCAGTTCTTC
TRBV13	many	15	TRBJ1-1	.	CASSLTNRGGTEAFF	TGTGCCAGCAGCTTGACAAATAGGGGTGGAACTGAAGCTTTCTTT
TRBV6-2/TRBV6-3	.	16	TRBJ2-1	TRBD2	CASSYLVAGKNNEQFF	TGTGCCAGCAGTTATCTGGTAGCGGGGAAAAACAATGAGCAGTTCTTC
TRBV9	.	15	TRBJ2-2	.	CASSVAGINTGELFF	TGTGCCAGCAGCGTAGCGGGGATAAACACCGGGGAGCTGTTTTTT
TRBV7-2	many	12	TRBJ1-6	.	CASRMGNSPLHF	TGTGCCAGCAGGATGGGGAATTCACCCCTCCACTTT
TRBV28	many	15	TRBJ2-7	TRBD1	CASRATGSYTYEQYF	TGTGCCAGCAGGGCGACAGGGTCCTACACCTACGAGCAGTACTTC
TRBV4-2	.	16	TRBJ2-7	TRBD2	CASSQDLTSGSPEQYF	TGTGCCAGCAGCCAAGATCTGACTAGCGGGAGTCCCGAGCAGTACTTC
TRBV10-3	many	16	TRBJ1-4	.	CAISERSGTTNEKLFF	TGTGCCATCAGTGAACGGTCCGGGACAACTAATGAAAAACTGTTTTTT